These 10 T cell receptor beta chains came from one sample sequenced in a study of OX40 agonist ivuxolimab in advanced cancers. Generated by immunoSEQ multiplex PCR, the TCRdb table keeps only in-frame clones and is missing some. The profile covers more than 65,000 clones, with about 90% appearing a single time and under 12% taken by the ten largest. This sample comprised CD4+ or CD8+ T cells sorted from blood, obtained in a trial of the OX40 agonist ivuxolimab. The receptor source for this set is an adult with an advanced solid tumor such as melanoma, head and neck, liver or kidney cancer.

The V gene is TRBV6-5, the J gene TRBJ2-7; D not resolved. Trimming pared 5 bases from V and 5 bases from J, leaving 10 bases between. Germline CDR1 reads MNHEY; CDR2 reads SVGAGI. The CDR3 loop spans 12 amino acids. The CDR3 region is CASSHLGDEQYF. CDR3 nucleotides: TGTGCCAGCAGTCACCTCGGTGACGAGCAGTACTTC.

The V gene is TRBV29-1, the J gene TRBJ1-1, with D unresolved. V was clipped by 7 bases and J by 0 bases, with 9 bases between them. The CDR3 is made up of 12 amino acids. CDR1 is SQVTM, CDR2 ANQGSEA, per germline. In DNA form, the CDR3 reads TGCAGCGGTGGAAGTATGAACACTGAAGCTTTCTTT. Its translation is CSGGSMNTEAFF.

The CDR3 DNA reads TGTGCCAGCAGATACGGACAAGACCAAGAGACCCAGTACTTC. Residues: CASRYGQDQETQYF. V usage is TRBV7-9 and J usage is TRBJ2-5; maybe TRBD1 (5 bases). V was shortened by 6 bases and J by 0 bases, with 11 bases between the two germline ends. Germline values: CDR1 SEHNR, CDR2 FQNEAQ (reference sequence). The CDR3 has 14 amino acids. Filled out from reference TRBV7-9 and TRBJ2-5, the complete variable domain reads DTGVSQNPRHKITKRGQNVTFRCDPISEHNRLYWYRQTLGQGPEFLTYFQNEAQLEKSRLLSDRFSAERPKGSFSTLEIQRTEQGDSAMYLCASRYGQDQETQYFGPGTRLLVL.

The chain combines TRBV28 with TRBJ2-2; 11 nucleotides agree with TRBD2. The junction had 0 bases not matched to a gene; V was cut back by 1 base and J by 5 bases. CDR1 MDHEN and CDR2 SYDVKM come from the germline V gene. The CDR3 loop spans 15 amino acids. As DNA, the CDR3 is TGTGCCAGCAGTTTATTAGCGGGAGGGACCGGGGAGCTGTTTTTT. Its translation: CASSLLAGGTGELFF. The whole variable domain, filled in from reference TRBV28 and TRBJ2-2, reads DVKVTQSSRYLVKRTGEKVFLECVQDMDHENMFWYRQDPGLGLRLIYFSYDVKMKEKGDIPEGYSVSREKKERFSLILESASTNQTSMYLCASSLLAGGTGELFFGEGSRLTVL.

V gene TRBV5-4 combines with J gene TRBJ1-2; no clear D gene. The V gene's germline CDR1 is SGHNT and CDR2 YYREEE (reference sequence). The V and J ends lost 1 base and 2 bases respectively, with 6 bases between them. The CDR3 sequence is 13 residues long. The CDR3 coding sequence is TGTGCCAGCAGCTTGTGGGAGAACTATGGCTACACCTTC. Its protein is CASSLWENYGYTF.

The rearrangement joins TRBV6-5 to TRBJ1-1; 7 bases agree with TRBD1. The CDR3 spans 15 residues. CDR1 and CDR2 (germline): MNHEY, SVGAGI. The J segment lost 0 bases and the V segment lost 2 bases, leaving 3 bases of the junction unmatched. The CDR3, as DNA: TGTGCCAGCAGTTACGGAGGGGGCATGAACACTGAAGCTTTCTTT. This gives the protein CASSYGGGMNTEAFF.

J is TRBJ1-2 and V is TRBV28, with D possibly matching TRBD1 (5 bases). In germline, CDR1 is MDHEN, CDR2 SYDVKM. The CDR3 sequence is 17 residues long. V shed 7 bases and J shed 8 bases, with 29 bases lying between them. The chain's CDR3 is CASTEGTRASSLRGYTF. The DNA of the CDR3 is TGTGCCAGCACCGAAGGGACGCGGGCGTCTAGCCTTCGGGGCTACACCTTC.

This clone showed up just once. The gene calls are TRBV7-2 and TRBJ2-3; 11 bases match TRBD2. The germline V gene has CDR1 SGHTA and CDR2 FQGNSA. V lost 6 bases, J lost 5 bases, and 13 bases stayed unmatched. The CDR3 is 17 amino acids. The CDR3 nucleotides are TGTGCCAGCAGTTCATTCACTAGCGGGAGTTTTATAGATACGCAGTATTTT. Translated: CASSSFTSGSFIDTQYF.

This clone appeared once. This chain joins TRBV9 and TRBJ2-7; 9 bases are a match to TRBD2. CDR1 and CDR2 (germline): SGDLS, YYNGEE. There are 18 residues in the CDR3. The J segment lost 6 bases and the V segment lost 0 bases, leaving 16 bases of the junction unmatched. The CDR3 coding sequence is TGTGCCAGCAGCGTAGGCCTGGGGCGGGAGGGCCGCATGGGCGAGCAGTACTTC. Encoded protein: CASSVGLGREGRMGEQYF.

V gene TRBV11-2 combines with J gene TRBJ2-3, with TRBD2 matching over 7 bases. Trimming removed 4 bases from V and 2 bases from J; junction bases left unmatched: 3. Germline lookup yields CDR1 SGHAT and CDR2 FQNNGV. The CDR3 loop spans 14 amino acids. DNA of the CDR3: TGTGCCAGCAGCTGGGACTACTCCACAGATACGCAGTATTTT. This sequence encodes CASSWDYSTDTQYF.